This TCR beta chain was recorded in a study of human T cells and chemical hapten exposure. Overall study results and limits: Alopecia affected the donors, so their immune response may differ from healthy people's.

Specified time point: patch test 2, 6 weeks after DPC sensitization. The treatment denotes: therapeutic diphenylcyclopropenone sensitization with weekly scalp DPC. It was unfractionated whole blood from which total RNA was extracted. Unique molecular identifiers were affixed to discrete cDNA molecules within the library. Per the study methods: Samples had a median of roughly 100,000 TCRs, ranging about 20,000 to 750,000. A single record per CDR3 protein comes from TCRdb applying MiXCR to the RACE reads. These V and J calls originate from TCRdb's pipeline instead of the authors' own analysis. The table records approximately 95,000 distinct CDR3 sequences, over 10% of them present only once. This clonotype was counted many times. As yet, its antigen is unknown. Trimming pared 4 bases from V and 3 bases from J, leaving 9 bases between. This CDR3 contains 13 residues. Germline V gene data show CDR1 as SGHDN and CDR2 as FVKESK.

The V call is TRBV14, the J call TRBJ1-1, with D maybe TRBD1 (6 bases). The receptor was isolated from a woman aged 40 to 50 with alopecia areata. Some clones in this sample may be carry-over from other donors' samples. The input for sequencing was whole blood, taken in connection with sensitization to the hapten diphenylcyclopropenone (DPC). CDR3 residues: CASSPTGYTEAFF. CDR3 DNA: TGTGCCAGCAGCCCTACAGGGTACACTGAAGCTTTCTTT.